The 22 T cell receptor beta chains reported below all come from one sample, sequenced in a study of blood T cell repertoires in COVID-19 (TCRdb year 2020). Libraries came from the immunoSEQ multiplex PCR assay. TCRdb obtained this table from immuneACCESS and retained in-frame rearrangements with V and J assigned. These tables miss some clones; where compared with another copy, unresolved V genes account for less than half of the shortfall, and the remainder is unexplained. Present in this sample are around 49,000 clones, 81% of which were seen just once. The ten largest clones take up approximately 20% of the sample. The specimen sequenced was peripheral blood. The receptors were sampled from a woman aged 80 or older with COVID-19, enrolled during active disease.

The chain combines TRBV19 with TRBJ1-6; a possible D gene is TRBD1 (5 bases). V was clipped by 8 bases and J by 7 bases, with 12 bases between them. The CDR3 extends over 13 amino acids. The V gene's germline CDR1 is LNHDA and CDR2 SQIVND (reference sequence). For the CDR3, the DNA is TGTGCCAGTTCAGGGACTAGAAATTCACCCCTCCACTTT. Translated, it gives CASSGTRNSPLHF.

The rearrangement joins TRBV28 to TRBJ2-7, with TRBD2 identical over 7 bases. Germline V gene sequence: CDR1 MDHEN, CDR2 SYDVKM. This CDR3 comprises 15 residues. Unmatched junction bases numbered 11, after V lost 5 bases and J lost 4 bases. The CDR3 protein is CASSPRGLLAYEQYF. The CDR3 coding sequence is TGTGCCAGCAGTCCACGGGGACTACTTGCTTACGAGCAGTACTTC.

This clone was found once. The rearrangement uses TRBV7-2 and TRBJ2-3; 10 bases agree with TRBD2. The CDR3 sequence is 16 residues long. V lost 1 base to trimming and J lost 0 bases; unmatched junction nucleotides: 1. Germline lookup yields CDR1 SGHTA and CDR2 FQGNSA. The CDR3 loop is CASSLGGLASTDTQYF. CDR3 DNA: TGTGCCAGCAGCTTAGGGGGACTAGCGAGCACAGATACGCAGTATTTT.

The chain carries TRBV5-1 and TRBJ2-2; D is possibly TRBD1 (7 bases). The CDR3 consists of 15 residues. Trimming took off 0 bases at V and 6 bases at J, with 12 bases between the two ends. Germline lookup yields CDR1 SGHRS and CDR2 YFSETQ. CDR3: CASSLGRGAAGELFF. The CDR3 DNA follows: TGCGCCAGCAGCTTGGGCAGGGGGGCGGCCGGGGAGCTGTTTTTT.

The V call is TRBV6-6, the J call TRBJ2-3, with 9 bases that match TRBD2. The CDR3 extends over 22 amino acids. Trimming took 5 bases from V and 1 from J; bases not matched to a gene: 25. Germline lookup yields CDR1 MNHNY and CDR2 SVGAGI (reference sequence). In nucleotides, the CDR3 is TGTGCCAGCAGTCTCCGGTCTTTAGCGGGAGCTTTTTGGGCAAACGGCACAGATACGCAGTATTTT. It codes for CASSLRSLAGAFWANGTDTQYF.

The rearrangement uses TRBV5-5 and TRBJ2-1, with a possible D match to TRBD2 (6 bases). This CDR3 has 14 amino acids. Trimming removed 10 bases at V and 8 bases at J, with 22 bases between. Germline values: CDR1 SGHKS, CDR2 YYEKEE (reference sequence). CDR3: CASREVPVKDEQFF. The CDR3 region has the DNA TGTGCCTCCAGGGAGGTCCCGGTGAAGGATGAGCAGTTCTTC. Filled out from reference TRBV5-5 and TRBJ2-1, the complete variable domain reads DAGVTQSPTHLIKTRGQQVTLRCSPISGHKSVSWYQQVLGQGPQFIFQYYEKEERGRGNFPDRFSARQFPNYSSELNVNALLLGDSALYLCASREVPVKDEQFFGPGTRLTVL.

The V gene is TRBV6-6, the J gene TRBJ2-7; weak D call: TRBD1 (6 bases). The CDR3 is 15 residues long. Germline CDR1 reads MNHNY; CDR2 reads SVGAGI (reference sequence). V lost 2 bases and J lost 0, with 11 bases in between. The CDR3 DNA is TGTGCCAGCAGTTACGGGCTGACAGGCTCCTACGAGCAGTACTTC. This encodes CASSYGLTGSYEQYF.

V and J are TRBV12-5 and TRBJ2-3; no definite D call. In germline, CDR1 is LGHNT, CDR2 FRNRAP. Trimming cost V 3 bases and J 4 bases, with 5 bases left between them. CDR3 size: 12 residues. The CDR3 is CASGFVADTQYF. CDR3 in DNA: TGTGCTAGTGGTTTCGTTGCAGATACGCAGTATTTT.

The chain joins TRBV10-3 to TRBJ2-7; D is perhaps TRBD1 (5 bases). V lost 10 bases and J lost 1, with 17 bases in between. The CDR3 spans 14 residues. In germline, CDR1 is ENHRY, CDR2 SYGVKD. The DNA for the CDR3 is TGTGCCAGCTCAACAGGAAAGGGATCCTACGAGCAGTACTTC. Encoded protein: CASSTGKGSYEQYF.

This chain joins TRBV6-5 and TRBJ2-1; D might be TRBD2 (5 bases). The CDR3 loop spans 16 amino acids. V was shortened by 2 bases and J by 0 bases, with 11 bases between the two germline ends. Germline V gene data show CDR1 as MNHEY and CDR2 as SVGAGI. CDR3 sequence: CASSYRPRDSYNEQFF. Here the CDR3 DNA reads TGTGCCAGCAGTTACCGCCCCCGGGACTCCTACAATGAGCAGTTCTTC.

V is TRBV6-5 and J is TRBJ2-2; weak D call: TRBD1 (6 bases). The CDR3 has 14 residues. V was shortened by 6 bases and J by 4 bases, with 12 bases between the two germline ends. The germline CDR1 and CDR2 sequences are MNHEY and SVGAGI. CDR3 nucleotides: TGTGCCAGCAGAAAATCAGGGGCCACCGGGGAGCTGTTTTTT. Its translation: CASRKSGATGELFF.

The chain employs TRBV10-3 and TRBJ2-3; D is possibly TRBD2 (6 bases). The CDR3 extends over 15 amino acids. Trimming took off 0 bases at V and 0 bases at J, with 7 bases between the two ends. The V gene's germline CDR1 is ENHRY and CDR2 SYGVKD. CDR3 amino acids: CAISESAGSTDTQYF. CDR3 bases: TGTGCCATCAGTGAGTCTGCGGGGAGCACAGATACGCAGTATTTT.

This clone was observed a handful of times. The chain carries TRBV19 and TRBJ2-7, with D perhaps TRBD2 (5 bases). This CDR3 has 14 amino acids. The germline V and J ends were trimmed by 3 bases and 0 bases, with 9 bases remaining between them. CDR1 and CDR2 (germline): LNHDA, SQIVND (reference sequence). CDR3 sequence: CASSIGGISYEQYF. The CDR3 DNA reads as TGTGCCAGTAGTATTGGAGGAATCTCCTACGAGCAGTACTTC. The whole variable domain, filled in from reference TRBV19 and TRBJ2-7, reads DGGITQSPKYLFRKEGQNVTLSCEQNLNHDAMYWYRQDPGQGLRLIYYSQIVNDFQKGDIAEGYSVSREKKESFPLTVTSAQKNPTAFYLCASSIGGISYEQYFGPGTRLTVT.

This clone was seen once. The chain uses TRBV28 and TRBJ1-2; 7 nucleotides agree with TRBD1. V lost 8 bases and J lost 5; bases outside the gene matches: 8. The CDR3 covers 13 residues. Germline CDR1 reads MDHEN; CDR2 reads SYDVKM. DNA for the CDR3: TGTGCCAGCCGGGACAGAAACCCTTATGGCTACACCTTC. It codes for CASRDRNPYGYTF.

This clone was detected once. The rearrangement joins TRBV6-5 to TRBJ2-7, with 8 bases aligning to TRBD2. Trimming took 6 bases from V and 0 from J; bases not matched to a gene: 7. Per germline, CDR1 MNHEY and CDR2 SVGAGI. The CDR3 is 15 residues long. In nucleotides, the CDR3 is TGTGCCAGCAGCGCCCCAGCGGGGGTCTCCTACGAGCAGTACTTC. Amino acid sequence: CASSAPAGVSYEQYF.

The V call is TRBV3-1 (or the pseudogene TRBV3-2), the J call TRBJ1-1, with 8 bases fitting TRBD1. With V trimmed by 3 bases and J by 4 bases, 4 bases remained unmatched. The germline V gene has CDR1 LGHDT and CDR2 YNNKEL (reference sequence). CDR3 size: 14 residues. The CDR3 protein is CASSQATGGTEAFF. CDR3 coding DNA: TGTGCCAGCAGCCAGGCTACAGGGGGCACTGAAGCTTTCTTT.

This chain connects TRBV4-1 to TRBJ2-1, with TRBD2 matching 8 bases. CDR3 length: 16 amino acids. V shed 3 bases, J shed 7 bases, and the junction held 11 bases outside the gene matches. Germline values: CDR1 MGHRA, CDR2 YSYEKL. The chain's CDR3 is CASSQGGSGLDNEQFF. The DNA for the CDR3 is TGCGCCAGCAGCCAGGGGGGCTCGGGACTAGATAATGAGCAGTTCTTC.

The rearrangement joins TRBV28 to TRBJ1-2, with D perhaps TRBD1 (6 bases). Trimming pared 3 bases from V and 8 bases from J, leaving 13 bases between. The germline V gene encodes CDR1 MDHEN and CDR2 SYDVKM. The CDR3 consists of 13 residues. The CDR3 loop reads CASSFRGAWGYTF. As DNA, the CDR3 is TGTGCCAGCAGTTTTCGGGGGGCTTGGGGCTACACCTTC.

The gene calls are TRBV6-5 and TRBJ1-2; D gene unclear. The germline V gene has CDR1 MNHEY and CDR2 SVGAGI. Trimming took off 6 bases at V and 8 bases at J, with 22 bases between the two ends. This CDR3 contains 15 residues. Here the CDR3 reads CASSPLSPVRQGYTF. DNA of the CDR3: TGTGCCAGCAGCCCATTATCCCCCGTCCGTCAGGGCTACACCTTC.

The chain carries TRBV10-1 and TRBJ1-4, with D unclear. The germline V gene has CDR1 WNHNN and CDR2 SYGVQD (reference sequence). Trimming shortened V by 3 bases and J by 8 bases, and 16 bases separated the two germline ends. There are 15 residues in the CDR3. The CDR3 DNA reads TGCGCCAGCAGTGAAAGTCTCGCCGGAGGGGAAAAACTGTTTTTT. This translates into CASSESLAGGEKLFF.

V is TRBV5-1 and J is TRBJ1-2; TRBD1 might be the D (6 bases). Germline V gene data show CDR1 as SGHRS and CDR2 as YFSETQ. Trimming pared 5 bases from V and 8 bases from J, leaving 19 bases between. CDR3 length: 14 amino acids. CDR3 protein: CASRPTTGGEGYTF. Written as DNA, the CDR3 is TGCGCCAGCAGACCTACGACAGGTGGAGAAGGCTACACCTTC.

The chain joins TRBV27 to TRBJ2-2; TRBD1 matches 10 bases. Germline assignment: CDR1 MNHEY and CDR2 SMNVEV (reference sequence). The CDR3 runs to 18 residues. The V and J ends lost 5 bases and 0 bases, in that order; junction bases with no gene match: 9. In DNA, the CDR3 is TGTGCCAGCAGTCCAGGGACAGGGGCCATCGCGAACACCGGGGAGCTGTTTTTT. Encoded protein: CASSPGTGAIANTGELFF.